Listed here is a single T cell receptor beta chain. No cognate antigen has been identified for it. No quality values exist for individual bases; no much larger clone is one base distant. One collaborating source in Seattle enrolled patients during active infection and followed them longitudinally through the course of disease. Whole blood was collected in K2EDTA tubes by collaborating institutions according to the institutions' own protocols. For TCRbeta analysis, collaborator samples were shipped as frozen whole blood, as isolated PBMCs, or as DNA extracted from either sample type. The sample is drawn from a study of blood T cell repertoires in COVID-19 (dated by TCRdb to the early 2020s). In terms of the full investigation: Collaborator samples came from the United States, Italy and Spain and covered acute and convalescent phases of COVID-19. Sample metadata almost always included a de-identified subject ID, COVID-19 status, age in years and sex. Samples came from the ongoing ImmuneRACE study (first 160 participants) plus 1,254 subjects from 6 global collaborators. The repertoires were made available in a free public database intended to serve as a resource for research on the immune response to SARS-CoV-2. Deeply sampled blood TCRbeta repertoires from subjects exposed to, actively infected with, or recovered from COVID-19 were included in the dataset. Where available, HLA class I and class II types were obtained from metadata supplied by the sample provider rather than from assay-based typing. The prospective study material was composed of cDNA or gDNA derived from T cells, B-cell-depleted T cells, or PBMCs.

TCRbeta CDR3 regions were amplified from genomic DNA using the immunoSEQ Assay, a bias-controlled multiplex PCR. Per the authors' processing: The number of nucleated cells in each sample was estimated from the amplification of reference gene primers within the assay. Sequence reads were collapsed and filtered to measure the absolute abundance of every unique TCRbeta CDR3 rearrangement. For each sample, productive Simpson clonality was calculated as the square root of Simpson's diversity index across productive rearrangements. Held by TCRdb, this immuneACCESS table contains in-frame sequences only and omits some clones. Under half of the omission traces to an unresolved V gene where checked; the cause of the rest is unknown. D and trimming come from the DNA, and the V and J calls and clone size come from that table. The sample profile shows roughly 99,000 clones; roughly 88% of them were found once. The ten largest clones take up around 2.2% of the sample.

What the work shows at the level of the full study, not this receptor alone: Clinical and demographic metadata were provided uncurated, with the amount varying by source and participant.

The germline V gene (reference sequence) provides CDR1 LGHDT and CDR2 YNNKEL. Trimming removed 1 base from V and 7 bases from J; the gene matches leave 8 bases unexplained. The CDR3, cysteine through phenylalanine, is 16 amino acids long. The DNA shown is the 48-base CDR3, in frame from base 1. Source material: peripheral blood. This clonotype originated in a man over 45 with COVID-19, enrolled during active disease. The V and J segments used are TRBV3-1 (or the pseudogene TRBV3-2) and TRBJ2-2; 8 bases in the middle match TRBD2. In nucleotide form, the sequence is TGTGCCAGCAGCCAAGCAAAGAGCGGGGGAAGCGGGGAGCTGTTTTTT. Its product reads: CASSQAKSGGSGELFF.